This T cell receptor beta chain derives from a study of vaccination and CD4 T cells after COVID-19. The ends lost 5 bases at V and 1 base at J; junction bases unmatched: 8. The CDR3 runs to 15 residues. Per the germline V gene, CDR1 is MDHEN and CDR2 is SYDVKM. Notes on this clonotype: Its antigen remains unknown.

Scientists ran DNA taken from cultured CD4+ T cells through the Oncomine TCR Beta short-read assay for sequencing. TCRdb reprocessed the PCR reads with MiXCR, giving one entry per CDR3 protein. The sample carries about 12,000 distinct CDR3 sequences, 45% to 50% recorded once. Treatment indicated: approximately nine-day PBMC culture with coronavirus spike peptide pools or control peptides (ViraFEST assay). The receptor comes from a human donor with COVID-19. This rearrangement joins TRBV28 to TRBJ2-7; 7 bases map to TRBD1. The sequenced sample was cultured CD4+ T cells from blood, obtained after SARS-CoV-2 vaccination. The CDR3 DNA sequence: TGTGCCAGCAGTCCCCTCGACAGGGCGTCCTACGAGCAGTACTTC. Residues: CASSPLDRASYEQYF.